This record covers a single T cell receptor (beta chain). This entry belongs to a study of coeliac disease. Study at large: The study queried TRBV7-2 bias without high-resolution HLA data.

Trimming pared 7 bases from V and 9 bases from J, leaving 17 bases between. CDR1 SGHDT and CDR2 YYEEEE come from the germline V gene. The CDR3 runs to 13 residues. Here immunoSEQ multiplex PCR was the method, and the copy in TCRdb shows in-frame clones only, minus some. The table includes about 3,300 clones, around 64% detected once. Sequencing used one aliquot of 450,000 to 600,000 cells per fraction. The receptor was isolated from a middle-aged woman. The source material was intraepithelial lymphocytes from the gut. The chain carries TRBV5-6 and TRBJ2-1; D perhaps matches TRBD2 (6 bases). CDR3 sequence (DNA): TGTGCCAGCCTCCGGGGGTCCATGATTGAGCAGTTCTTC. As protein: CASLRGSMIEQFF.